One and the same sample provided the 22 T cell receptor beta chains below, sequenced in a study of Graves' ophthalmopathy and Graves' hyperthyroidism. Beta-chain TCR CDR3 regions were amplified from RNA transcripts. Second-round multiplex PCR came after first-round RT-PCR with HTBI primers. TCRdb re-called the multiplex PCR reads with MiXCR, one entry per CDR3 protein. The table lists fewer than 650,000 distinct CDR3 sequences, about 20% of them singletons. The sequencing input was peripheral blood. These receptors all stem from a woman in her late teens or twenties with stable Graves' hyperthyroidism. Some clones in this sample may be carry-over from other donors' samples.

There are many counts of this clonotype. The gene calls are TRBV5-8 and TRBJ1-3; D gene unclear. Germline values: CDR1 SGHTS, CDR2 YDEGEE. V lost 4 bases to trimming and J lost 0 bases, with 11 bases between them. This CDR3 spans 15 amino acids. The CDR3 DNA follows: TGTGCCAGCAGCGCGAAACCCCACTCTGGAAACACCATATATTTT. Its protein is CASSAKPHSGNTIYF.

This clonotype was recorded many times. As DNA, the CDR3 is TGTGCCAGCACAGCCGGGGTCGCCTACGAGCAGTACTTC. Protein: CASTAGVAYEQYF. V is TRBV6-5 and J is TRBJ2-7, with D possibly matching TRBD2 (5 bases). The V end was cut by 7 bases, the J end by 2 bases, with 12 bases between. The CDR3 is 13 residues long. The germline CDR1 and CDR2 sequences are MNHEY and SVGAGI.

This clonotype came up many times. In DNA, the CDR3 is TGTGCCAGCAGCCTCCGCACAGGGGCCCCTGAAGCTTTCTTT. It yields the protein CASSLRTGAPEAFF. V and J are TRBV11-2 and TRBJ1-1; 7 nucleotides line up with TRBD1. CDR3 size: 14 residues. Germline assignment: CDR1 SGHAT and CDR2 FQNNGV. The J segment lost 6 bases and the V segment lost 5 bases, leaving 9 bases of the junction unmatched.

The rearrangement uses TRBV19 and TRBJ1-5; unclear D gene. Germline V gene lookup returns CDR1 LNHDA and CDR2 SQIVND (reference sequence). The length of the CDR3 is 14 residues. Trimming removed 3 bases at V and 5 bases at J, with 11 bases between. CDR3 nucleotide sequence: TGTGCCAGTAGTATTGGCAGGTCCGATCAGCCCCAGCATTTT. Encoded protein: CASSIGRSDQPQHF. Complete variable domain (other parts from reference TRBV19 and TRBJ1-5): DGGITQSPKYLFRKEGQNVTLSCEQNLNHDAMYWYRQDPGQGLRLIYYSQIVNDFQKGDIAEGYSVSREKKESFPLTVTSAQKNPTAFYLCASSIGRSDQPQHFGDGTRLSIL.

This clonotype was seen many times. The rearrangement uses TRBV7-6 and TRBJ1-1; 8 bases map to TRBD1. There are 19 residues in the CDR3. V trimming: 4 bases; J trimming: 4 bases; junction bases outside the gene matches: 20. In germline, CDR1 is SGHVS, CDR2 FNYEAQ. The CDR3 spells CASSSPREDRAALGTEAFF. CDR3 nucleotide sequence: TGTGCCAGCAGCTCCCCTCGAGAGGACAGGGCAGCCTTGGGCACTGAAGCTTTCTTT.

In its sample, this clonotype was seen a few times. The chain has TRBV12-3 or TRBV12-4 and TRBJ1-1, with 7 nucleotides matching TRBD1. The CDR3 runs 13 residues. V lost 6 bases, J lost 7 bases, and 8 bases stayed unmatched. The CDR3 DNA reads TGTGCCAGCAGCAGCGACAGGGTCGGTGAAGCTTTCTTT. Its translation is CASSSDRVGEAFF.

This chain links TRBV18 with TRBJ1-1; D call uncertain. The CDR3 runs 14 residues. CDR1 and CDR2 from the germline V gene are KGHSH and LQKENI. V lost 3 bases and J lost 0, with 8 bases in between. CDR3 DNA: TGTGCCAGCTCACCCCGTAGCCTGAACACTGAAGCTTTCTTT. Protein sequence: CASSPRSLNTEAFF.

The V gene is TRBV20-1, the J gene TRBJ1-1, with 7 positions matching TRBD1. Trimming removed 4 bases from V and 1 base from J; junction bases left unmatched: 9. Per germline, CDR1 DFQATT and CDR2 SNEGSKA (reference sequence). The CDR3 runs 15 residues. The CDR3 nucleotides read TGCAGTGCTACTCCAAGACAGGGAAGGAACACTGAAGCTTTCTTT. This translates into CSATPRQGRNTEAFF.

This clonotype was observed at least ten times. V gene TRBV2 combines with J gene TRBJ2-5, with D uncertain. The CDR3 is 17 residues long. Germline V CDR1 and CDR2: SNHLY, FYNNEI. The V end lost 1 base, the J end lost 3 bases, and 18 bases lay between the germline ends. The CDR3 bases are TGTGCCAGCAGTGAAGTGTCGGAGTGGTATGTGAAAGAGACCCAGTACTTC. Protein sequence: CASSEVSEWYVKETQYF.

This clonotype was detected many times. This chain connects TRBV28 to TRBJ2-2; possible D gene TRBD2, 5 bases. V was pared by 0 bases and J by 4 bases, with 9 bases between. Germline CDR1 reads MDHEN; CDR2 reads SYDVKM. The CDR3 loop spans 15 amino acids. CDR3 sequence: CASSLWGEPTGELFF. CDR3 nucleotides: TGTGCCAGCAGTTTATGGGGAGAACCCACCGGGGAGCTGTTTTTT.

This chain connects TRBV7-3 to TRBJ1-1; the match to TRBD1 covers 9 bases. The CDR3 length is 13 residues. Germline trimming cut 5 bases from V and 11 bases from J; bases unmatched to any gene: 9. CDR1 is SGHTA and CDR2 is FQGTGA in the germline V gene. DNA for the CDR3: TGTGCCAGCAGCCAGGGACAGGGAACGCGGGCTTTCTTT. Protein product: CASSQGQGTRAFF.

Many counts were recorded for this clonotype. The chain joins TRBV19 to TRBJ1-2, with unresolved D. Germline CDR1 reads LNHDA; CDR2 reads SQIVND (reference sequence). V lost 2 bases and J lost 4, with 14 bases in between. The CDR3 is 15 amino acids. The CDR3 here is CASSIILQEGYGYTF. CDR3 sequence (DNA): TGTGCCAGTAGTATAATTCTGCAAGAGGGCTATGGCTACACCTTC.

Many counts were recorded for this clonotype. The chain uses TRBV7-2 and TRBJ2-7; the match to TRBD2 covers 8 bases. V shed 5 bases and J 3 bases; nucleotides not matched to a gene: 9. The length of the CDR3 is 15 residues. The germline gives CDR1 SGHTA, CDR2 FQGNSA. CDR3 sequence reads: CASSPRTSMRYEQYF. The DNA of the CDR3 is TGTGCCAGCAGCCCCCGGACTAGCATGCGCTACGAGCAGTACTTC.

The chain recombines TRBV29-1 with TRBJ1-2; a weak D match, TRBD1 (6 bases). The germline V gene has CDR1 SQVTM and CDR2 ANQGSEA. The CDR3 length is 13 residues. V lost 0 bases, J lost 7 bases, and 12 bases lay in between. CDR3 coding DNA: TGCAGCGTTGAAGAAGTACAGGGATCTGGCTACACCTTC. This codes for CSVEEVQGSGYTF.

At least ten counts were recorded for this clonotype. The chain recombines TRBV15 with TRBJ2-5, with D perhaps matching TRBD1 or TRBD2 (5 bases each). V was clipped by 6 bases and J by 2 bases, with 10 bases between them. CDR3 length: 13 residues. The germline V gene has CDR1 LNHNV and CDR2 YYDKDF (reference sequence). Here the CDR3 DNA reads TGTGCCACCAGTCTGGGGGTTCAAGAGACCCAGTACTTC. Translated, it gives CATSLGVQETQYF.

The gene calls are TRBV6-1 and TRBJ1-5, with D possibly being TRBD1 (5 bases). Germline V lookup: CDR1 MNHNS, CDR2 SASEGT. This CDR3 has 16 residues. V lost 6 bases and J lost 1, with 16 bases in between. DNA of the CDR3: TGTGCCAGCAGCCCCTCAGCAGGGAAGAGCAATCAGCCCCAGCATTTT. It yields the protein CASSPSAGKSNQPQHF.

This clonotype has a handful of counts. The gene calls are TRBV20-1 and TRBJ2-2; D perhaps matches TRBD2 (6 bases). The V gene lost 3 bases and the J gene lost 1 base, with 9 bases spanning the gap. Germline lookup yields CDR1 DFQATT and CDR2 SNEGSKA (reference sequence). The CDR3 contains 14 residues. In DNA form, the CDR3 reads TGCAGTGCTAGGGGACTCCTGAACACCGGGGAGCTGTTTTTT. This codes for CSARGLLNTGELFF.

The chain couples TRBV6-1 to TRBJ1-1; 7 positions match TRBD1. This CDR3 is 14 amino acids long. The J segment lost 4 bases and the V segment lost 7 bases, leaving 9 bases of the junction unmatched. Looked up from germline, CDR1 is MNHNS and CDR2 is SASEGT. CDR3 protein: CASKRDREATEAFF. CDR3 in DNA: TGTGCCAGCAAACGGGACAGAGAGGCCACTGAAGCTTTCTTT.

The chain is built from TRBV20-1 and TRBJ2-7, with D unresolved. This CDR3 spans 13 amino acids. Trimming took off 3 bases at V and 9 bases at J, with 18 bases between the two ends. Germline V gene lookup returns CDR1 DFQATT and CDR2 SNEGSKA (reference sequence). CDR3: CSASERPSPGQYF. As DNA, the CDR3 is TGCAGTGCTAGCGAGCGACCGTCCCCTGGGCAGTACTTC.

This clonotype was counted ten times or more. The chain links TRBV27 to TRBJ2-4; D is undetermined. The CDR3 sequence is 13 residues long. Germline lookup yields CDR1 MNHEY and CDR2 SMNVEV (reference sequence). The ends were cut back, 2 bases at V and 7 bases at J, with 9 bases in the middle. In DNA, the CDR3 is TGTGCCAGCAGTTTACCAGAAAAGAACATTCAGTACTTC. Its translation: CASSLPEKNIQYF.

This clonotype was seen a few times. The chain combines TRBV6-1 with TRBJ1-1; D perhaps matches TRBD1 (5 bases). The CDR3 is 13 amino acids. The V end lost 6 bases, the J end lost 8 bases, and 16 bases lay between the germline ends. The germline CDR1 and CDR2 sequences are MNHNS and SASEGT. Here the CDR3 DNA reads TGTGCCAGCAGGGCGGGACGGACGGAGGAAGCTTTCTTT. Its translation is CASRAGRTEEAFF.

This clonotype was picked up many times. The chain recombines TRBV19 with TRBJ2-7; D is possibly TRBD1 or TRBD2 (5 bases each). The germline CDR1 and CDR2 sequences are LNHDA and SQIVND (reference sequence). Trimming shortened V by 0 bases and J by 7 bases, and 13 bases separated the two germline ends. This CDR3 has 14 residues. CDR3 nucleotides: TGTGCCAGTAGTATAGATCAGGGCAGGACTGAGCAGTACTTC. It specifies CASSIDQGRTEQYF.